This T cell receptor (beta chain) was sequenced for a study of cytomegalovirus exposure and HLA in healthy donors (dated by TCRdb to about 2017). Study-level background: A later analysis indicated that the 130 or so validation repertoires were generated on the platform also employed for the 670 or so repertoires of the first cohort. The study aimed to test whether signatures of past pathogen exposure could be identified by cataloging public T cell receptors. A separate validation cohort of 100 to 150 different subjects was used in addition to the 666-subject first cohort. To predict cytomegalovirus infection status, the study combined high-throughput TCR immunosequencing, statistical association of individual TCRs with disease status, and machine learning.

Turning to this clone: The antigen it binds to is not known. Per-base quality was not reported, and no clone a single base away is much larger than it.

Libraries were constructed by the immunoSEQ multiplex PCR assay. In the source study's methods: A statistical classification framework was developed to diagnose cytomegalovirus status using the catalog of TCR beta chain sequences. Imported from immuneACCESS, the table was reduced by TCRdb to in-frame sequences with V and J called. These copies leave out some clones; in studies compared against another copy, an unresolved V gene accounts for under half, and the cause of the remainder is not known. V and J calls and clone size are as listed in that table; D and trimming were resolved from the DNA. This sample gives 150,000 to 200,000 clones in total; 85% to 90% of them show up just once. Together, the top ten hold around 3% of the sample. Results and caveats for the whole study, not just this receptor: According to the authors, the approach could potentially be generalized to other disease states and immunological phenotypes. The classifier was reported to diagnose cytomegalovirus status with high specificity and sensitivity in both the original and validation cohorts. A few of the identified cytomegalovirus-associated TCR beta chains were confirmed in vitro to be specific for cytomegalovirus antigens. Of the cluster scores, roughly 95% were above 0 in a later analysis, which found that TCRs clustered in the first cohort also tended to co-occur in the 95 to 150 validation repertoires. Most TCR sequences were observed very rarely across donors, whereas some public TCRs were present in many individuals. A total of roughly 160 TCR beta chains were listed by the study as associated with cytomegalovirus. A later analysis lacked HLA typing for the validation cohort, so it scored co-occurrence in that cohort across all 120 or so repertoires.

Donors formed part of the validation cohort, which comprised 120 subjects and was distinct from the first cohort of roughly 600 subjects. Material: PBMCs. The origin of this receptor is a man younger than 35 in good health and CMV-seronegative.

The DNA is TGTGCCAGTAGTTCTCTTACTAGCGGGAGGGCCGTGAGACTCTACGAGCAGTACTTC. This encodes CASSSLTSGRAVRLYEQYF. The V and J genes are TRBV19 and TRBJ2-7; 13 bases in between match TRBD2. Here V drops 5 bases and J drops 3 bases, and the junction holds 16 bases not matched to any gene. The CDR3, cysteine through phenylalanine, is 19 amino acids long. The CDR3 DNA has 57 bases and is translated from base 1. CDR1 LNHDA and CDR2 SQIVND are derived from the germline V gene (reference sequence).